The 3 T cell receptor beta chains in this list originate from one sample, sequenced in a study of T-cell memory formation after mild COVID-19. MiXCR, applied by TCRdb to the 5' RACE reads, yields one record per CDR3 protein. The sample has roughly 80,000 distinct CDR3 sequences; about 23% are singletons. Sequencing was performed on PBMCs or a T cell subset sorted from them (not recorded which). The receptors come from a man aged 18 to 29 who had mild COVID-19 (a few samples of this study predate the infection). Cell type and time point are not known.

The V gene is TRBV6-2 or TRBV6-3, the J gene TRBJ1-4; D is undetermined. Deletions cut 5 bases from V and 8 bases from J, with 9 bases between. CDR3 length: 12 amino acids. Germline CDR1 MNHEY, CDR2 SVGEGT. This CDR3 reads CASSLFEEKLFF. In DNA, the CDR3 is TGTGCCAGCAGTCTCTTTGAAGAAAAACTGTTTTTT.

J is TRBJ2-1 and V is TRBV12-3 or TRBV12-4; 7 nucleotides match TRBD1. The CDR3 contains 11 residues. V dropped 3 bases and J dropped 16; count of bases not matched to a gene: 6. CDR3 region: CASSFARGRFF. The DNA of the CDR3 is TGTGCCAGCAGTTTTGCGAGGGGGCGTTTCTTC.

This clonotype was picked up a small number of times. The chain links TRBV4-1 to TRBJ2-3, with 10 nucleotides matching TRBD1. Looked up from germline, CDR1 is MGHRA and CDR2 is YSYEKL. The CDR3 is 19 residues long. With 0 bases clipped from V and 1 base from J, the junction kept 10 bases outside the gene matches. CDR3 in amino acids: CASSQDPRTGGIGTDTQYF. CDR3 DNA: TGCGCCAGCAGCCAAGACCCCCGGACAGGGGGGATAGGCACAGATACGCAGTATTTT.